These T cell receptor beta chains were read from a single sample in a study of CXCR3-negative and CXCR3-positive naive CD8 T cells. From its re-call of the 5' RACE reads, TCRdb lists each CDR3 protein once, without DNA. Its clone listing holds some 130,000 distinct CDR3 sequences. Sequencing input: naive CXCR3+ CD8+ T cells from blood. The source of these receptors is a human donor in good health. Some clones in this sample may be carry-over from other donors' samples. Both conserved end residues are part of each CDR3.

CDR3aa: CASSLAPSSYEQYF; j_gene: TRBJ2-7; v_gene: TRBV11-2
CDR3aa: CSVEDSSYEQYF; j_gene: TRBJ2-7; v_gene: TRBV29-1
CDR3aa: CASSQALGEETQYF; j_gene: TRBJ2-5; v_gene: TRBV4-2
CDR3aa: CASSDLRTGDGNEQYF; j_gene: TRBJ2-7; v_gene: TRBV10-2
CDR3aa: CASTRGWWEQYF; j_gene: TRBJ2-7; v_gene: TRBV28
CDR3aa: CASSQGIGGASYEQYF; j_gene: TRBJ2-7; v_gene: TRBV4-3
CDR3aa: CASSEFRGGQGDTQYF; j_gene: TRBJ2-3; v_gene: TRBV25-1
CDR3aa: CASSLGGTRLTF; j_gene: TRBJ1-2; v_gene: TRBV28
CDR3aa: CASSFPGVNNEQFF; j_gene: TRBJ2-1; v_gene: TRBV28
CDR3aa: CASSPHIRVELAGQFF; j_gene: TRBJ2-1; v_gene: TRBV12-3/TRBV12-4